This T cell receptor (beta chain) was sequenced for a study of blood T cell repertoires in COVID-19. Overall study: Nucleic acid was either cDNA or gDNA, and it came from T cells, B-cell-depleted T cells, or PBMCs.

Clones were sequenced by immunoSEQ multiplex PCR, and TCRdb holds only the in-frame ones, with some missing. The sample has hundreds of thousands of clones, 85% seen once. The germline V gene encodes CDR1 SGHRS and CDR2 YFSETQ. The CDR3 is 14 residues long. The germline V and J ends were trimmed by 2 bases and 5 bases, with 13 bases remaining between them. This clonotype was sampled from a man between 40 and 49 years old who had recovered from COVID-19. This sequence joins TRBV5-1 and TRBJ2-5, with D perhaps matching TRBD2 (5 bases). The sequenced sample was PBMCs or T cells enriched from blood (not recorded which). CDR3 DNA: TGCGCCAGCAGCTTCCCCGAACGGAGGGAGACCCAGTACTTC. Translation: CASSFPERRETQYF.